The following is a T cell receptor beta chain sequence with its context. What it recognizes is unknown. These data are taken from a study of cytotoxic CD8 clonotypes in ibrutinib-treated CLL. Background on the study: Response material was collected after a median around 12 months of treatment, range 6 to 36. Study-wide results and caveats: Sustained-remission and progressing patients had unequal sampling times.

Germline V CDR1 and CDR2: SGHDT, YYEEEE. After removal of 1 base from V and 4 bases from J, the junction contained 4 bases not matched to a gene. CDR3 length equals 18 residues. Here immunoSEQ multiplex PCR was the method, and the copy in TCRdb shows in-frame clones only, minus some. Here the sample spans about 300,000 clones, roughly 67% being singletons. This receptor was identified in a human donor with chronic lymphocytic leukemia. The sequenced sample was PBMCs, obtained after 36 months of ibrutinib treatment. This chain connects TRBV5-6 to TRBJ2-2; 16 nucleotides line up with TRBD2. In nucleotides, the CDR3 is TGTGCCAGCAGCTTGCCGGGACTAGCGGGAGGGCCCACCGGGGAGCTGTTTTTT. Its translation is CASSLPGLAGGPTGELFF.